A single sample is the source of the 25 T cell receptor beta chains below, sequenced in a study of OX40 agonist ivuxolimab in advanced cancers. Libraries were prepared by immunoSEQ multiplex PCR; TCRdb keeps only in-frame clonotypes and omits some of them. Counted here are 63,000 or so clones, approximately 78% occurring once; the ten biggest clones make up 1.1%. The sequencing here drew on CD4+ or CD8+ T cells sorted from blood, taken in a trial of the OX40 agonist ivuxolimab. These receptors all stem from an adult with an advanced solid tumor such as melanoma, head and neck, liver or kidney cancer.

This CDR3 is CASSLHRDRPYEQYF. The CDR3 nucleotides are TGTGCCAGCTCTCTACACCGGGACAGACCCTACGAGCAGTACTTC. This chain joins TRBV18 and TRBJ2-7; 7 nucleotides align to TRBD1. The V gene's germline CDR1 is KGHSH and CDR2 LQKENI. CDR3 length: 15 amino acids. J gave up 2 bases and V 6 bases, and 10 bases lay outside the gene matches.

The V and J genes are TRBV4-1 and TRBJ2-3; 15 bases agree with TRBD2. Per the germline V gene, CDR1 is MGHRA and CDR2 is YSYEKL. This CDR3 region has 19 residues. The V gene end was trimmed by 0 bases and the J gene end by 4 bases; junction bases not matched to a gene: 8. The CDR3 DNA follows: TGCGCCAGCAGCCAAGAACGTGGACTAGCGGGGGGGCCCCCAGATACGCAGTATTTT. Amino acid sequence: CASSQERGLAGGPPDTQYF.

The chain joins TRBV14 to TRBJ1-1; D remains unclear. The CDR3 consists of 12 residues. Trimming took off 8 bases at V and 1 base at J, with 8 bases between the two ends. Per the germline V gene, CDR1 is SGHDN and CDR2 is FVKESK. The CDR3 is CASGITNTEAFF. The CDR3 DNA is TGTGCCAGCGGGATCACGAACACTGAAGCTTTCTTT.

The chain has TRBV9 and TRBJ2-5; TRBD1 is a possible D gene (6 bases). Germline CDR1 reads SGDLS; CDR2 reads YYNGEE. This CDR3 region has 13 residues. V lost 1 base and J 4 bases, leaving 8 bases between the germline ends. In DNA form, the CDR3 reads TGTGCCAGCAGCGTAACAGGGCGAGAGACCCAGTACTTC. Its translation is CASSVTGRETQYF.

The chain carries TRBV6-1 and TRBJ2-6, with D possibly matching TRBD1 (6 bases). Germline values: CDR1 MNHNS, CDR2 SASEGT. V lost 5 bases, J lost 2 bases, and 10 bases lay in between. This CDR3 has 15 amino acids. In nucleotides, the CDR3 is TGTGCCAGCAGTATCCACAGGGCTGGGGCCAACGTCCTGACTTTC. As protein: CASSIHRAGANVLTF.

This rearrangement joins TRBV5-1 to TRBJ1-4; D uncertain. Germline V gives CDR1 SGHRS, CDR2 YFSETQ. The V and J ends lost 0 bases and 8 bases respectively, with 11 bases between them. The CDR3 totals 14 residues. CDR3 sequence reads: CASSLAGEREKLFF. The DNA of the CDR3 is TGCGCCAGCAGCTTGGCAGGCGAAAGGGAAAAACTGTTTTTT. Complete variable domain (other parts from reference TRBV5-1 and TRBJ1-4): KAGVTQTPRYLIKTRGQQVTLSCSPISGHRSVSWYQQTPGQGLQFLFEYFSETQRNKGNFPGRFSGRQFSNSRSEMNVSTLELGDSALYLCASSLAGEREKLFFGSGTQLSVL.

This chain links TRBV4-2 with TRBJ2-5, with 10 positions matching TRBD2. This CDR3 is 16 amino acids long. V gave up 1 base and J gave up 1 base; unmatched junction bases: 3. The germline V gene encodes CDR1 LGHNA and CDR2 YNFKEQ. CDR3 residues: CASSQVASGGQETQYF. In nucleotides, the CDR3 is TGTGCCAGCAGCCAAGTGGCTAGCGGGGGCCAAGAGACCCAGTACTTC.

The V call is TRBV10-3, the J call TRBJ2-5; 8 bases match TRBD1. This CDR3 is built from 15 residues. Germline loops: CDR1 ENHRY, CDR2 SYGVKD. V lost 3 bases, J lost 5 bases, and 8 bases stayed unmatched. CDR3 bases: TGTGCCATCAGTGACGGGCCAGGGGGCCGGGAGACCCAGTACTTC. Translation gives CAISDGPGGRETQYF.

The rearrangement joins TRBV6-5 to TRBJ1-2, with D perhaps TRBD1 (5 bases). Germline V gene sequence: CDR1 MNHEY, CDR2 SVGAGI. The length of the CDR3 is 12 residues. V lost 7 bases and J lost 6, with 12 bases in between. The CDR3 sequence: CASKQGSNGYTF. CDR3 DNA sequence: TGTGCCAGCAAGCAGGGAAGCAATGGCTACACCTTC.

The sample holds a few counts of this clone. The chain's CDR3 is CASVGGNSNQPQHF. The CDR3 DNA sequence: TGTGCCTCAGTTGGAGGTAATAGCAATCAGCCCCAGCATTTT. This chain connects TRBV7-9 to TRBJ1-5, with D uncertain. CDR1 and CDR2 from the germline V gene are SEHNR and FQNEAQ (reference sequence). V lost 11 bases to trimming and J lost 0 bases, with 14 bases between them. The CDR3 runs to 14 residues.

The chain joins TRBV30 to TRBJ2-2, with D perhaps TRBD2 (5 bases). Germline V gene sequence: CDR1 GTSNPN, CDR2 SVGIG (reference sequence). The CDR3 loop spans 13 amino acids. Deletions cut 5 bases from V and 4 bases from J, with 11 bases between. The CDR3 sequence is CAWAADATGELFF. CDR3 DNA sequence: TGTGCCTGGGCAGCGGATGCCACCGGGGAGCTGTTTTTT.

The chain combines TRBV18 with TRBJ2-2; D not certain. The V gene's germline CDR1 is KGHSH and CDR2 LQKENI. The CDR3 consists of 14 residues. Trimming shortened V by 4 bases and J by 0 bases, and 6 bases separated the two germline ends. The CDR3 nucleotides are TGTGCCAGCTCACAGGACGCGAACACCGGGGAGCTGTTTTTT. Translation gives CASSQDANTGELFF.

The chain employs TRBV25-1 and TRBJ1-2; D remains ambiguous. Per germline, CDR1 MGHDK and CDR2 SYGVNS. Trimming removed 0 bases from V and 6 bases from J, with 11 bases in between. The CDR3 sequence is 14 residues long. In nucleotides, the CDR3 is TGTGCCAGCAGTGAATACTGGGGAGGCGATGGCTACACCTTC. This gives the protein CASSEYWGGDGYTF.

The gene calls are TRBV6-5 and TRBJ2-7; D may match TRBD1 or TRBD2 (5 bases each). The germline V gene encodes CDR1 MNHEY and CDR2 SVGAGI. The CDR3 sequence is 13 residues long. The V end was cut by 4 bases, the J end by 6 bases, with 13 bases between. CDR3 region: CASSSGAVSEQYF. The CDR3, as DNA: TGTGCCAGCAGTTCCGGGGCAGTTAGCGAGCAGTACTTC.

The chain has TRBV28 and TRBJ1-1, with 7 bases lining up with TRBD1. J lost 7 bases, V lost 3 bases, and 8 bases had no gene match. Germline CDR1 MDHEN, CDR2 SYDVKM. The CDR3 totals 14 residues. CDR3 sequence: CASSFGRGTDEAFF. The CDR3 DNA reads TGTGCCAGCAGTTTCGGCAGGGGGACCGATGAAGCTTTCTTT.

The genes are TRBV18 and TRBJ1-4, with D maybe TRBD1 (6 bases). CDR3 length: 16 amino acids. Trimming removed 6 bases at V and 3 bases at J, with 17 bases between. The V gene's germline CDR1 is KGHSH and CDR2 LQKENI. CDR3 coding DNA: TGTGCCAGCTCCCCAGGGGCCGGTCGTGCTAATGAAAAACTGTTTTTT. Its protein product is CASSPGAGRANEKLFF.

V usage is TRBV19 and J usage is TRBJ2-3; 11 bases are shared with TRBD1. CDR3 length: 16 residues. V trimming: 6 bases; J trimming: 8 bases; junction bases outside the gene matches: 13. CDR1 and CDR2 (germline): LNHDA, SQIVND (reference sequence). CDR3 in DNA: TGTGCCAGTAGCCCCACGGGACAGGGGGGTCGAGGTACGCAGTATTTT. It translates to CASSPTGQGGRGTQYF.

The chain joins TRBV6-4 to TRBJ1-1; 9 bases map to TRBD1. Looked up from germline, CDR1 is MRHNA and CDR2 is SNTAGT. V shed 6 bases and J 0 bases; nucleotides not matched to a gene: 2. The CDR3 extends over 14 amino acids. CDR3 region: CASSRDRVNTEAFF. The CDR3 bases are TGTGCCAGCAGCCGGGACAGGGTGAACACTGAAGCTTTCTTT.

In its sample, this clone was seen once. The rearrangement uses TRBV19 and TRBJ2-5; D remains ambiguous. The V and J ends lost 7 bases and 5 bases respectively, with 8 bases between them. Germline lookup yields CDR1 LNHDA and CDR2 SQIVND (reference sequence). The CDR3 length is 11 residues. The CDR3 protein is CASTERETQYF. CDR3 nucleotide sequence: TGTGCCAGTACGGAGAGGGAGACCCAGTACTTC.

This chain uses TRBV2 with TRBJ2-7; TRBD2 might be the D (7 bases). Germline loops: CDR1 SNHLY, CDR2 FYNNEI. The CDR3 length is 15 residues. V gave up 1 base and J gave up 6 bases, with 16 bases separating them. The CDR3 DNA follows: TGTGCCAGCAGTGAAGGAGGGGGGGCCCAGGGCGAGCAGTACTTC. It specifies CASSEGGGAQGEQYF.

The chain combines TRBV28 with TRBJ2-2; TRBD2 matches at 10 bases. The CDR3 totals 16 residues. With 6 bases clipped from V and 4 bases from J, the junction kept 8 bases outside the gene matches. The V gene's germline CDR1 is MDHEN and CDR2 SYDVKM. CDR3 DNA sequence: TGTGCCAGCAGCGCACCGGGACTAGCGATCACCGGGGAGCTGTTTTTT. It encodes CASSAPGLAITGELFF.

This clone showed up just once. CDR3 sequence reads: CSAEAPGEQYF. DNA of the CDR3: TGCAGTGCAGAGGCACCAGGGGAGCAGTACTTC. The chain joins TRBV20-1 to TRBJ2-7; the D gene is possibly TRBD1 (5 bases). CDR1 DFQATT and CDR2 SNEGSKA come from the germline V gene (reference sequence). This CDR3 is built from 11 residues. V lost 6 bases and J lost 7, with 13 bases in between.

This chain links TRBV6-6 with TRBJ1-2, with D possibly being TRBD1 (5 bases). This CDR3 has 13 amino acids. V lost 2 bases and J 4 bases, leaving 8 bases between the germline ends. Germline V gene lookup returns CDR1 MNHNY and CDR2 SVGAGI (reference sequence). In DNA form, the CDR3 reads TGTGCCAGCAGTTACGGGGACGGCTATGGCTACACCTTC. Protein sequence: CASSYGDGYGYTF.

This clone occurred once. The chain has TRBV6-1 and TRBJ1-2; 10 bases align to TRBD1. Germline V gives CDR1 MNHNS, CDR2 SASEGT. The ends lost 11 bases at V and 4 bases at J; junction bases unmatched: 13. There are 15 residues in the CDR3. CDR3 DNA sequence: TGTGCCTCAGGGGACAGGGGTTCGTCGAGCTATGGCTACACCTTC. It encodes CASGDRGSSSYGYTF.

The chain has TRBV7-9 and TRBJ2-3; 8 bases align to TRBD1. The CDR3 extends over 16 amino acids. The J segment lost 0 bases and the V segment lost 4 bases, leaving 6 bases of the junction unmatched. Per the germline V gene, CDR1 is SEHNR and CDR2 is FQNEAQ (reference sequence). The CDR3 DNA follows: TGTGCCAGCAGCTCCGGGACAGGCTCTAGCACAGATACGCAGTATTTT. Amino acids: CASSSGTGSSTDTQYF.